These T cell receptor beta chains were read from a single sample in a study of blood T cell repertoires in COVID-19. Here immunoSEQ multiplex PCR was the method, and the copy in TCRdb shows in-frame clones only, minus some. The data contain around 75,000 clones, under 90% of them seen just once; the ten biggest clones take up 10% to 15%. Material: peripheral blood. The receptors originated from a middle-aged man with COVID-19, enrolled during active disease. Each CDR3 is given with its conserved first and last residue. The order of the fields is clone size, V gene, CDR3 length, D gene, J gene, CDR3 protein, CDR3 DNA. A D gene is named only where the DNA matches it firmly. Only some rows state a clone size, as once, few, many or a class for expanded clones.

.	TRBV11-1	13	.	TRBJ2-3	CASRAISTDTQYF	TGTGCCAGCAGAGCAATTAGCACAGATACGCAGTATTTT
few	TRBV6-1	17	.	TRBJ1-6	CASSDEVFSSYNSPLHF	TGTGCCAGCAGTGATGAGGTATTTAGCTCCTATAATTCACCCCTCCACTTT
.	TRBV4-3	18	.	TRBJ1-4	CASSQTLGWAGSSEKLFF	TGCGCCAGCAGCCAAACCCTCGGTTGGGCGGGGAGTTCTGAAAAACTGTTTTTT
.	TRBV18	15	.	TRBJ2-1	CASSPREGGRYEQFF	TGTGCCAGCTCACCACGAGAGGGGGGGCGGTATGAGCAGTTCTTC
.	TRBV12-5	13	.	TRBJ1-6	CASGLALNSPLHF	TGTGCTAGTGGTTTGGCGTTAAATTCACCCCTCCACTTT
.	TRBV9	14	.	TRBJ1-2	CASSVGGFAYGYTF	TGTGCCAGCAGCGTAGGAGGGTTCGCCTATGGCTACACCTTC
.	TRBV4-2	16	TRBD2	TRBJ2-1	CASSPQGLAAYNEQFF	TGTGCCAGCAGCCCCCAGGGACTAGCGGCTTACAATGAGCAGTTCTTC
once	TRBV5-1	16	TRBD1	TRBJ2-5	CASSLMGQSRQETQYF	TGCGCCAGCAGCTTGATGGGACAGTCTCGCCAAGAGACCCAGTACTTC
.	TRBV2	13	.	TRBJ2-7	CASSEGRGREQYF	TGTGCCAGCAGTGAAGGCAGGGGTAGGGAGCAGTACTTC
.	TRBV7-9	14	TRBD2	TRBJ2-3	CASSLGLVADTQYF	TGTGCCAGCAGCCTAGGACTAGTCGCAGATACGCAGTATTTT